This T cell receptor (beta chain) was obtained from a study of Graves' ophthalmopathy and Graves' hyperthyroidism. Beta-chain TCR CDR3 regions were amplified from RNA transcripts. RT-PCR was first run with HTBI primers, then multiplex PCR in a second round. MiXCR, applied by TCRdb to the multiplex PCR reads, yields one record per CDR3 protein. The repertoire has 400,000 to 450,000 distinct CDR3 sequences, over 20% of them found once; the top ten carry more than 2.5%. Researchers turned away patients with other autoimmune diseases, uncontrolled infections, pregnancy or lactation. The CDR3 covers 14 residues. Trimming left V 0 bases short and J 6 bases short, with 11 bases between.

The rearrangement links TRBV12-3 or TRBV12-4 to TRBJ1-2; D ambiguous. Sequences were obtained from peripheral blood. The receptor's source is a woman in her late teens or twenties with stable Graves' hyperthyroidism. The CDR3, as DNA: TGTGCCAGCAGTTTAGCGTTCGGGGAGCATGGCTACACCTTC. Protein product: CASSLAFGEHGYTF.